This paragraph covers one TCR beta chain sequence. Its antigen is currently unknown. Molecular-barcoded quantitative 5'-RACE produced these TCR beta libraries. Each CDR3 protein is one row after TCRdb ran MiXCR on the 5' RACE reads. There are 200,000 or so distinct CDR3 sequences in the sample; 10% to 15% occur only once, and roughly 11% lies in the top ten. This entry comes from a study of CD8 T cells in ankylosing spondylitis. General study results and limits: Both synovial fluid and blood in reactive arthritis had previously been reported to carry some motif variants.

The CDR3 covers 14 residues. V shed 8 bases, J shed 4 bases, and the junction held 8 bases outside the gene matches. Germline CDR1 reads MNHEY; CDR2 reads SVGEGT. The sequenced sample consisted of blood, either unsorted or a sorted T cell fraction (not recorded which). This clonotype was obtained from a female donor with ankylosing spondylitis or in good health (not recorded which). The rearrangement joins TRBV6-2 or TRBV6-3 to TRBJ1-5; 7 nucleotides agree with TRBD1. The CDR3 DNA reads TGTGCCAGCGGTAGATTGGACAGGAATCAGCCCCAGCATTTT. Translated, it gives CASGRLDRNQPQHF.